A single sample gave rise to the 20 T cell receptor beta chains below, sequenced in a study of T cell repertoires in cytomegalovirus infection. Using its own MiXCR run on the reads, TCRdb lists one record per CDR3 protein. This sample has 490,000 or so distinct CDR3 sequences, with around 11% found just once. Source material: PBMCs. All receptors derive from a human donor in good health (CMV status not recorded). Some clones in this sample may be carry-over from other donors' samples.

The rearrangement uses TRBV19 and TRBJ1-5; D not certain. The length of the CDR3 is 16 residues. From germline, CDR1 is LNHDA and CDR2 SQIVND (reference sequence). V lost 4 bases to trimming and J lost 5 bases, with 18 bases between them. The CDR3 bases are TGTGCCAGTAGTACCCGCCGACGCTTCAGCGATCAGCCCCAGCATTTT. It codes for CASSTRRRFSDQPQHF.

This clonotype was counted ten times or more. This sequence joins TRBV5-4 and TRBJ2-7; 7 nucleotides align to TRBD2. Trimming at V came to 3 bases and at J to 0 bases, leaving 6 bases not matched to a gene. Germline lookup yields CDR1 SGHNT and CDR2 YYREEE (reference sequence). The length of the CDR3 is 15 residues. This chain's CDR3 is CASSWKRESSYEQYF. Here the CDR3 DNA reads TGTGCCAGCAGCTGGAAGCGGGAAAGCTCCTACGAGCAGTACTTC. Drawing the rest from reference TRBV5-4 and TRBJ2-7, the complete variable domain is ETGVTQSPTHLIKTRGQQVTLRCSSQSGHNTVSWYQQALGQGPQFIFQYYREEENGRGNFPPRFSGLQFPNYSSELNVNALELDDSALYLCASSWKRESSYEQYFGPGTRLTVT.

V usage is TRBV27 and J usage is TRBJ1-5, with unresolved D. The CDR3 sequence is 15 residues long. With 6 bases removed from V and 2 bases from J, the gap between germline ends came to 14 bases. CDR1 is MNHEY, CDR2 SMNVEV, per germline (reference sequence). CDR3 nucleotides: TGTGCCAGCAGCTCCCTCGCGGCAGGCAATCAGCCCCAGCATTTT. Protein product: CASSSLAAGNQPQHF.

The table lists this clonotype with many counts. The chain is built from TRBV7-2 and TRBJ2-1, with D possibly called TRBD1 or TRBD2 (5 bases each). There are 16 residues in the CDR3. Deletions cut 1 base from V and 7 bases from J, with 17 bases between. CDR1 is SGHTA, CDR2 FQGNSA, per germline. The CDR3 here is CASSLVGTAGANEQFF. The CDR3 region has the DNA TGTGCCAGCAGCTTAGTTGGGACCGCCGGGGCAAATGAGCAGTTCTTC.

Here the CDR3 reads CASSQEGPPSSYNEQFF. The DNA of the CDR3 is TGTGCCAGCAGCCAAGAGGGGCCGCCGAGCTCCTACAATGAGCAGTTCTTC. The chain uses TRBV4-2 and TRBJ2-1, with D perhaps TRBD1 (5 bases). Trimming stripped 0 bases from V and 0 bases from J, with 12 bases between. Germline V gene lookup returns CDR1 LGHNA and CDR2 YNFKEQ. The length of the CDR3 is 17 residues.

The V and J genes are TRBV28 and TRBJ1-1, with D perhaps matching TRBD1 (5 bases). The CDR3 is made up of 15 amino acids. Looked up from germline, CDR1 is MDHEN and CDR2 is SYDVKM. Trimming took 5 bases from V and 2 from J, leaving 15 bases between them. The CDR3 region is CASSRLPGHNTEAFF. As DNA, the CDR3 is TGTGCCAGCAGTCGTCTCCCAGGGCATAACACTGAAGCTTTCTTT.

The chain couples TRBV10-3 to TRBJ1-1, with 8 bases matching TRBD1. V trimming: 10 bases; J trimming: 1 base; junction bases outside the gene matches: 5. CDR1 ENHRY and CDR2 SYGVKD come from the germline V gene. This CDR3 spans 13 amino acids. As DNA, the CDR3 is TGTGCCACCCGACAGGGGTCGAACACTGAAGCTTTCTTT. Its protein product is CATRQGSNTEAFF.

This clonotype occurred many times. The V call is TRBV28, the J call TRBJ1-2, with D unresolved. The CDR3 consists of 14 residues. Germline lookup yields CDR1 MDHEN and CDR2 SYDVKM. V was pared by 2 bases and J by 8 bases, with 15 bases between. The CDR3 region is CASSLIGSASGYTF. In DNA form, the CDR3 reads TGTGCCAGCAGTTTAATTGGGAGCGCTTCCGGCTACACCTTC.

This clonotype has a count of ten or more. The V gene is TRBV7-2, the J gene TRBJ1-2; D possibly corresponds to TRBD1 (6 bases). The CDR3 spans 14 residues. V was shortened by 0 bases and J by 3 bases, with 8 bases between the two germline ends. Germline CDR1 and CDR2: SGHTA and FQGNSA. The CDR3 bases are TGTGCCAGCAGCTTAGCGCGGACAGACTATGGCTACACCTTC. Amino acids: CASSLARTDYGYTF.

This clonotype was detected only a few times. The V and J genes are TRBV12-3 or TRBV12-4 and TRBJ1-4, with a weak D call TRBD1 (6 bases). This CDR3 has 11 amino acids. V lost 5 bases, J lost 14 bases, and 12 bases lay in between. CDR3 nucleotides: TGTGCCAGCAGTGAAGGGACAAAGCTGTTTTTT. This codes for CASSEGTKLFF.

This chain connects TRBV6-6 to TRBJ2-1; 7 bases are shared with TRBD2. CDR3 length: 15 amino acids. The ends lost 5 bases at V and 4 bases at J; junction bases unmatched: 8. In germline, CDR1 is MNHNY, CDR2 SVGAGI (reference sequence). The DNA of the CDR3 is TGTGCCAGCAGTGTGGGGGGGAGGAGGTACAATGAGCAGTTCTTC. Amino acids: CASSVGGRRYNEQFF.

J is TRBJ2-5 and V is TRBV3-1; either TRBD1 or TRBD2 may supply D (5 bases each). The germline V gene has CDR1 LGHDT and CDR2 YNNKEL (reference sequence). The CDR3 runs to 14 residues. The ends were cut back, 4 bases at V and 5 bases at J, with 14 bases in the middle. The CDR3 DNA reads as TGTGCCAGCAGCCCCTATGGGGGTGAGGAGACCCAGTACTTC. Translation gives CASSPYGGEETQYF.

This chain uses TRBV20-1 with TRBJ2-1; 8 nucleotides match TRBD2. The V gene end was trimmed by 3 bases and the J gene end by 2 bases; junction bases not matched to a gene: 3. The germline CDR1 and CDR2 sequences are DFQATT and SNEGSKA (reference sequence). This CDR3 region has 14 residues. Written as DNA, the CDR3 is TGCAGTGCTAGCGGTAGCGGGGCCTACAATGAGCAGTTCTTC. This encodes CSASGSGAYNEQFF.

There are many counts of this clonotype. Sequence at one end of the junction differs from germline and may be a read error. The chain uses TRBV7-3 and TRBJ2-2; the match to TRBD2 covers 7 bases. The CDR3 consists of 15 residues. CDR1 SGHTA and CDR2 FQGTGA come from the germline V gene. The CDR3 here is CASSLTSGAGSELFF. CDR3 nucleotide sequence: TGTGCCAGCAGCCTAACCAGCGGGGCCGGGTCGGAGCTGTTTTTT.

Many counts were recorded for this clonotype. The V call is TRBV12-3 or TRBV12-4, the J call TRBJ2-1; D is undetermined. Trimming removed 5 bases from V and 7 bases from J, with 12 bases in between. The CDR3 covers 13 residues. The CDR3: CASSPTSRNEQFF. The CDR3, as DNA: TGTGCCAGCAGTCCCACGTCGAGGAATGAGCAGTTCTTC.

This sequence joins TRBV5-4 and TRBJ1-2; tentatively, D is TRBD1 (6 bases). There are 16 residues in the CDR3. Trimming shortened V by 4 bases and J by 3 bases, and 19 bases separated the two germline ends. Looked up from germline, CDR1 is SGHNT and CDR2 is YYREEE (reference sequence). The CDR3 loop is CASSRGGGAQDYGYTF. In DNA form, the CDR3 reads TGTGCCAGCAGCCGCGGGGGGGGCGCGCAGGACTATGGCTACACCTTC.

In the case of this clonotype: At one boundary the junction diverges from the germline segment, which might be a read error. The rearrangement links TRBV28 to TRBJ1-2; D is uncertain. Germline assignment: CDR1 MDHEN and CDR2 SYDVKM. There are 17 residues in the CDR3. CDR3 bases: TGTGCCAACAGTTCCACCACACGGGCACGGCCAAACTATGGCTACACCTTC. Amino acid sequence: CANSSTTRARPNYGYTF.

This CDR3 reads CASSGETAEAFF. The CDR3, as DNA: TGTGCCAGCAGCGGGGAGACAGCTGAAGCTTTCTTT. The V and J genes are TRBV13 and TRBJ1-1; weak D call: TRBD1 (5 bases). Trimming took off 5 bases at V and 6 bases at J, with 10 bases between the two ends. Germline-derived CDR1 and CDR2 are PRHDT and FYEKMQ (reference sequence). The length of the CDR3 is 12 residues.

The chain is built from TRBV29-1 and TRBJ2-2; D perhaps matches TRBD1 (5 bases). Germline CDR1 SQVTM, CDR2 ANQGSEA. The CDR3 consists of 12 residues. The germline V and J ends were trimmed by 7 bases and 5 bases, with 11 bases remaining between them. DNA for the CDR3: TGCAGCGCCCCAGACAGAACCGGGGAGCTGTTTTTT. Its translation: CSAPDRTGELFF.

This clonotype was found many times. The chain recombines TRBV7-9 with TRBJ1-4, with 7 positions matching TRBD1. Germline V gene data show CDR1 as SEHNR and CDR2 as FQNEAQ (reference sequence). The CDR3 sequence is 18 residues long. Trimming cost V 2 bases and J 0 bases; bases outside gene matches: 9. The CDR3 spells CASSLPPGQTSTNEKLFF. CDR3 bases: TGTGCCAGCAGCTTACCACCGGGACAGACTTCAACTAATGAAAAACTGTTTTTT.